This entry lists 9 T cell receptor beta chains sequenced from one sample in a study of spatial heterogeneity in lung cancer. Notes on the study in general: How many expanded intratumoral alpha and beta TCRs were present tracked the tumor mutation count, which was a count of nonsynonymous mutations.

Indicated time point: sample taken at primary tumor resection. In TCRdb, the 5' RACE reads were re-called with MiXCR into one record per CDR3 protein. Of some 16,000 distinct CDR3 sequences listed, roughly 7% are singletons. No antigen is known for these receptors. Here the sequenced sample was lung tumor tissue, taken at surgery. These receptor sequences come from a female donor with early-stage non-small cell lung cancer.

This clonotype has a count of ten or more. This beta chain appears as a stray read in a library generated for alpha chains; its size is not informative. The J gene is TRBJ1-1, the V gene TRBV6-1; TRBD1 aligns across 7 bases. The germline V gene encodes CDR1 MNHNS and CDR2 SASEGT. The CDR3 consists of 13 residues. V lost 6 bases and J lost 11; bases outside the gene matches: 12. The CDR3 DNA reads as TGTGCCAGCAGGACTCCATCACAGGGGCAGGCTTTCTTT. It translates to CASRTPSQGQAFF.

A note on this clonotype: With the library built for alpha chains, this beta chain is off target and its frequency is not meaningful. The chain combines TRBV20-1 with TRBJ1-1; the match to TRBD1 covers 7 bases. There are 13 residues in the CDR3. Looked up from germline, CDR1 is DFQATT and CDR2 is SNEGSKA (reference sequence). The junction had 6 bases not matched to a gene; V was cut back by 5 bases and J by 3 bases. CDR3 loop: CSAGQAVHTEAFF. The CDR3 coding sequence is TGCAGTGCTGGACAGGCCGTTCACACTGAAGCTTTCTTT.

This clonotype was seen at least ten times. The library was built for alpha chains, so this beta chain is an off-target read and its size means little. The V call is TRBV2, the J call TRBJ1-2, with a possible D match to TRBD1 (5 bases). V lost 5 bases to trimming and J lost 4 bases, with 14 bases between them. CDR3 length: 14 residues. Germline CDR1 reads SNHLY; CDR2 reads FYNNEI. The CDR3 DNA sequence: TGTGCCAGCAGTCGGGACGGACCTTCCTATGGCTACACCTTC. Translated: CASSRDGPSYGYTF. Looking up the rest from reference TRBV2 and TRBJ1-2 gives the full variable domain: EPEVTQTPSHQVTQMGQEVILRCVPISNHLYFYWYRQILGQKVEFLVSFYNNEISEKSEIFDDQFSVERPDGSNFTLKIRSTKLEDSAMYFCASSRDGPSYGYTFGSGTRLTVV.

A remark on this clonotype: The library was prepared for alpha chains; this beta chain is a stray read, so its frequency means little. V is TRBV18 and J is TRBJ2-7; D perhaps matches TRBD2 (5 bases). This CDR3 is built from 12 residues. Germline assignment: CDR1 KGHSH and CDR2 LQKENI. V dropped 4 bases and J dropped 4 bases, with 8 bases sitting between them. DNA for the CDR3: TGTGCCAGCTCACTCGGGGATTACGAGCAGTACTTC. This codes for CASSLGDYEQYF.

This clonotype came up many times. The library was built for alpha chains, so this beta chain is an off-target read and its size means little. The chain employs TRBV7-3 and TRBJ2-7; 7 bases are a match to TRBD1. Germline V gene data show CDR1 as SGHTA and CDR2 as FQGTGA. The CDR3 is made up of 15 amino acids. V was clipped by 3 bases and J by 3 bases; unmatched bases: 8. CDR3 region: CASSLRPGQLYEQYF. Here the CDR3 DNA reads TGTGCCAGCAGCTTGCGCCCGGGACAGCTCTACGAGCAGTACTTC.

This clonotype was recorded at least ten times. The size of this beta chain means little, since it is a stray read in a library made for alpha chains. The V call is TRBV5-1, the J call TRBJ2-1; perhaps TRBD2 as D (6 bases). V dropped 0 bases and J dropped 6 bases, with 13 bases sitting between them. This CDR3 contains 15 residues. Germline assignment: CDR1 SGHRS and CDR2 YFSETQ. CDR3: CASSLVAGYGNEQFF. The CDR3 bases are TGCGCCAGCAGCTTGGTTGCGGGGTATGGCAATGAGCAGTTCTTC.

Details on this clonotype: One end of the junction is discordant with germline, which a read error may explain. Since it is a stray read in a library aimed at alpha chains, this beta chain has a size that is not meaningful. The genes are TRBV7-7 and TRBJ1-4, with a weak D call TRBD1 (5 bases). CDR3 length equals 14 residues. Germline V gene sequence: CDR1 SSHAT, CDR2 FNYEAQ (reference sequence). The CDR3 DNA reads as TGTGCTAGCAGCTTCGGGGGTTCTAATGAAAAACTGTTTTTT. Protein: CASSFGGSNEKLFF.

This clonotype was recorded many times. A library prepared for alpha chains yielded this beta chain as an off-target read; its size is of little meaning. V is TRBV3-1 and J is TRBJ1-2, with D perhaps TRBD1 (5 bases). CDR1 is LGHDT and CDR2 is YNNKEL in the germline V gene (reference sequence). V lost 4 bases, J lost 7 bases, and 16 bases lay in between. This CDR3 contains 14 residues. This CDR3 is CASSPTAENSGYTF. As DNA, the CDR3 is TGTGCCAGCAGCCCGACAGCCGAGAATTCTGGCTACACCTTC. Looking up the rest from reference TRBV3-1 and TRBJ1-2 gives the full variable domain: DTAVSQTPKYLVTQMGNDKSIKCEQNLGHDTMYWYKQDSKKFLKIMFSYNNKELIINETVPNRFSPKSPDKAHLNLHINSLELGDSAVYFCASSPTAENSGYTFGSGTRLTVV.

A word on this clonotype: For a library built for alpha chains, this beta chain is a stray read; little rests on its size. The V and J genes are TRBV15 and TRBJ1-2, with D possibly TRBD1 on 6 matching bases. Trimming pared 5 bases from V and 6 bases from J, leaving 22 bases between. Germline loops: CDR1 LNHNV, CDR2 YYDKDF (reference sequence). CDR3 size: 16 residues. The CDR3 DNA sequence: TGTGCCACCAGCCCCCGACCGGGTCGGGGGGCAGATGGCTACACCTTC. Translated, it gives CATSPRPGRGADGYTF.